These T cell receptor beta chains were read from a single sample in a study of T cell changes during pregnancy in multiple sclerosis. Clones were read by immunoSEQ multiplex PCR, and TCRdb kept only the in-frame ones, dropping some. The sample lists under 110,000 clones; roughly 89% were seen once. The sequences come from peripheral blood, collected before pregnancy. These receptors came from a female donor with multiple sclerosis, enrolled in a pregnancy study. CDR3s include the opening cysteine and the closing phenylalanine or tryptophan. Each record gives: V gene, D gene, J gene, CDR3 DNA, CDR3 protein. D genes are given only for firm matches.

TRBV28	-	TRBJ2-7	TGTGCCAGCTCTCTGGGGGCGATATCTCGGGAGCAGTACTTC	CASSLGAISREQYF
TRBV19	-	TRBJ2-1	TGTGCCAGTAGTTACGACTGGCTGGCTGAGCAGTTCTTC	CASSYDWLAEQFF
TRBV30	-	TRBJ2-5	TGTGCCTGGAGTGACAGGGAGACCCAGTACTTC	CAWSDRETQYF
TRBV15	-	TRBJ2-7	TGTGCCACCAGCAGAGAGGGCCAGAGCTACGAGCAGTACTTC	CATSREGQSYEQYF
TRBV30	TRBD1	TRBJ2-4	TGTGCCTGTGACCGGGACAGGGTTGATTATGGCAAAAACATTCAGTACTTC	CACDRDRVDYGKNIQYF
TRBV4-1	-	TRBJ1-2	TGCGCCAGCAGCCAAGTGCAGGCGGGGCTGGGCTATGGCTACACCTTC	CASSQVQAGLGYGYTF
TRBV27	TRBD1	TRBJ1-6	TGTGCCAGCAGTCTAGGGGGCCTTGGTAATTCACCCCTCCACTTT	CASSLGGLGNSPLHF
TRBV27	-	TRBJ1-6	TGTGCCAGCAGTTTCCGGGGAACCCACTATAATTCACCCCTCCACTTT	CASSFRGTHYNSPLHF
TRBV7-9	TRBD2	TRBJ2-7	TGTGCCAGCAGCTTAGGGCTAGCGGGAGAAATGGAGTACGAGCAGTACTTC	CASSLGLAGEMEYEQYF
TRBV18	TRBD1	TRBJ1-1	TGTGCCAGCCGGGACAGGGGGACTGAAGCTTTCTTT	CASRDRGTEAFF
TRBV15	TRBD2	TRBJ2-1	TGTGCCACCAGCAGAGGTAGCGGGATCTACAATGAGCAGTTCTTC	CATSRGSGIYNEQFF
TRBV29-1	TRBD2	TRBJ2-1	TGCAGCGTTACTAGCGGGAGCTACAATGAGCAGTTCTTC	CSVTSGSYNEQFF
TRBV6-1	TRBD1	TRBJ1-4	TGTGCCAGCAAAGGGACAGCAACTAATGAAAAACTGTTTTTT	CASKGTATNEKLFF
TRBV27	TRBD2	TRBJ2-7	TGTGCCAGCAGTCTAGCGGGAGGGCCCGACTACGAGCAGTACTTC	CASSLAGGPDYEQYF
TRBV18	-	TRBJ1-5	TGTGCCAGCTCACCCAATCAGGTTTTCAATCAGCCCCAGCATTTT	CASSPNQVFNQPQHF
TRBV9	-	TRBJ1-1	TGTGCCAGCGGAGATGGGGGGGCTAGGGTCTTT	CASGDGGARVF
TRBV28	-	TRBJ1-2	TGTGCCAGCAGTTTACCGGGGGGGCACTATGGCTACACCTTC	CASSLPGGHYGYTF
TRBV5-4	TRBD1	TRBJ2-7	TGTGCCAGCAGCCCGGGACAGGGCCGATACGAGCAGTACTTC	CASSPGQGRYEQYF
TRBV7-8	-	TRBJ2-1	TGTGCCAGCAGCTTAGTTGGTAGCTCCTACAATGAGCAGTTCTTC	CASSLVGSSYNEQFF
TRBV4-2	TRBD2	TRBJ2-5	TGTGCCAGCAGCCAAGCGGGACTAGCGGGAGGGCCGGGGGAGACCCAGTACTTC	CASSQAGLAGGPGETQYF